This T cell receptor (beta chain) stems from a study of human T cells and chemical hapten exposure. TCRdb reprocessed the RACE reads via MiXCR and lists one record per CDR3 protein. This sample yields 80,000 to 100,000 distinct CDR3 sequences, of which around 7% are seen a single time; 1.5% to 1.8% belongs to the top ten. This clonotype was detected a few times. Time point here: patch test 1, 2 weeks after DPC sensitization. This sample's treatment: therapeutic diphenylcyclopropenone sensitization with weekly scalp DPC. Sequenced here: whole blood, sampled in connection with sensitization to the hapten diphenylcyclopropenone (DPC). The TCR originated in a woman aged 25-40 years with alopecia areata. Some clones in this sample may be carry-over from other donors' samples.

The DNA of the CDR3 is TGTGCCAGCAGGACGCAGGGAAACACCATATATTTT. Its translation is CASRTQGNTIYF. The V and J genes are TRBV12-3 or TRBV12-4 and TRBJ1-3, with D unresolved. This CDR3 spans 12 amino acids. V lost 6 bases and J lost 4, with 7 bases in between.